This TCR beta chain is from a study of T cells in Graves' hyperthyroidism and ophthalmopathy. Trimming removed 0 bases from V and 7 bases from J, with 13 bases in between. In germline, CDR1 is DFQATT, CDR2 SNEGSKA (reference sequence). This CDR3 comprises 13 residues. In this sample, this clonotype turned up many times. Researchers amplified the TCR beta CDR3 regions from RNA transcripts. The HTBI set primed first-round TCR CDR3 RT-PCR. TCRdb ran MiXCR on the multiplex PCR reads and lists one entry per CDR3 protein. The sample records approximately 620,000 distinct CDR3 sequences, approximately 16% being singletons.

This receptor was identified in a woman aged 35 to 49 with Graves' ophthalmopathy. V usage is TRBV20-1 and J usage is TRBJ2-7, with a possible D match to TRBD2 (6 bases). Sequenced sample: blood. CDR3: CSARDFRGIEQYF. The CDR3 DNA is TGCAGTGCTAGAGATTTTCGGGGGATAGAGCAGTACTTC.